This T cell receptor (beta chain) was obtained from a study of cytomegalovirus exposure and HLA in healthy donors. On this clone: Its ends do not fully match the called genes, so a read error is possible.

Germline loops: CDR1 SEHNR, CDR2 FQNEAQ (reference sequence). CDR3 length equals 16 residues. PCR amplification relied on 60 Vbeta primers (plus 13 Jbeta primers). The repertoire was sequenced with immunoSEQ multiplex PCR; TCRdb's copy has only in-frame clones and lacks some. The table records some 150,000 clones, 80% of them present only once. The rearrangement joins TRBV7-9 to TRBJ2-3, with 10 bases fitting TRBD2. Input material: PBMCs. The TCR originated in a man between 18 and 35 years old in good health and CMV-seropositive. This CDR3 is CSSSPGTSDGTDTQYF. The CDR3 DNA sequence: TGTTCCAGCAGCCCAGGGACTAGCGATGGCACAGATACGCAGTATTTT.